This passage covers 5 T cell receptor beta chains from one sample sequenced in a study of breast tumors, draining lymph nodes, adjacent tissues. Using its own MiXCR run on the multiplex PCR reads, TCRdb lists one record per CDR3 protein. Here the sample spans under 150,000 distinct CDR3 sequences, approximately 21% being singletons. Axillary draining lymph nodes of breast cancer patients supplied the node samples. The sample consisted of axillary lymph node tissue. The receptor set was obtained from a female donor with breast cancer. Some clones in this sample may be carry-over from other donors' samples.

This clonotype was seen many times. The rearrangement links TRBV19 to TRBJ2-1, with 8 bases aligning to TRBD2. This CDR3 is built from 15 residues. Germline CDR1 LNHDA, CDR2 SQIVND (reference sequence). Germline trimming cut 3 bases from V and 4 bases from J; bases unmatched to any gene: 5. CDR3 coding DNA: TGTGCCAGTAGTATTAGCGGGATCCTATACAATGAGCAGTTCTTC. It translates to CASSISGILYNEQFF.

This clonotype was counted many times. V is TRBV9 and J is TRBJ2-1, with 12 bases aligning to TRBD2. J lost 0 bases, V lost 0 bases, and 4 bases had no gene match. Germline lookup yields CDR1 SGDLS and CDR2 YYNGEE. This CDR3 spans 18 amino acids. CDR3 amino acids: CASSVELAGGRSYNEQFF. In DNA, the CDR3 is TGTGCCAGCAGCGTAGAACTAGCGGGAGGACGCTCCTACAATGAGCAGTTCTTC. The full variable domain, with the rest looked up from reference TRBV9 and TRBJ2-1, is DSGVTQTPKHLITATGQRVTLRCSPRSGDLSVYWYQQSLDQGLQFLIQYYNGEERAKGNILERFSAQQFPDLHSELNLSSLELGDSALYFCASSVELAGGRSYNEQFFGPGTRLTVL.

The gene calls are TRBV27 and TRBJ2-1; possibly TRBD2 for D (5 bases). CDR3 length: 18 residues. The germline gives CDR1 MNHEY, CDR2 SMNVEV (reference sequence). Trimming took 0 bases from V and 0 from J, leaving 15 bases between them. CDR3 DNA: TGTGCCAGCAGTTTATCTGCCAGCCTCGGGGTCTCCTACAATGAGCAGTTCTTC. This gives the protein CASSLSASLGVSYNEQFF.

This clonotype was seen repeatedly, ten times or more. The CDR3 nucleotides read TGTGCCAGCAGCCCAGGCGTCTCTGGAAACACCATATATTTT. This sequence encodes CASSPGVSGNTIYF. The rearrangement uses TRBV11-2 and TRBJ1-3; D ambiguous. There are 14 residues in the CDR3. Germline CDR1 is SGHAT and CDR2 is FQNNGV. V was pared by 5 bases and J by 0 bases, with 8 bases between.

This clonotype was observed many times. The CDR3 coding sequence is TGTGCCAGCAGTTACGTCCAGGGCGACTATGGCTACACCTTC. Translation: CASSYVQGDYGYTF. The chain employs TRBV6-5 and TRBJ1-2, with a possible D match to TRBD1 (5 bases). The V end lost 2 bases, the J end lost 3 bases, and 10 bases lay between the germline ends. The CDR3 totals 14 residues. Germline lookup yields CDR1 MNHEY and CDR2 SVGAGI.